Shown below are 31 T cell receptor beta chains from a single sample sequenced in a study of T-cell reconstitution after alpha-beta-depleted transplantation in children. The TCRbeta library was prepared with unique molecular identifiers. MiXCR, applied by TCRdb to the PCR reads, yields one record per CDR3 protein. The sample carries approximately 250,000 distinct CDR3 sequences, roughly a quarter recorded once. Source: PBMCs, taken before TCRalphabeta/CD19-depleted stem cell transplant. These TCRs come from a girl aged 2-10 years with Fanconi anemia, due to receive a stem cell transplant.

This clonotype was counted ten times or more. The chain is built from TRBV5-1 and TRBJ2-4, with TRBD2 as a possible D gene (6 bases). Germline assignment: CDR1 SGHRS and CDR2 YFSETQ. The CDR3 has 10 amino acids. Between the trimmed V and J ends, which lost 6 bases and 8 bases, there was a span of 6 bases. The CDR3: CASTGDIQYF. In DNA form, the CDR3 reads TGCGCCAGCACGGGAGACATTCAGTACTTC.

The chain has TRBV21-1 and TRBJ2-7; TRBD2 is the table's D call and was not checked against the DNA. TRBV21-1 is described as a pseudogene. This CDR3 region has 16 residues. The CDR3 DNA reads TGTGCCAGCAGCAAAAAGGGCCCCGACAGATACTACGAGCAGTACTTC. This gives the protein CASSKKGPDRYYEQYF.

The chain carries TRBV7-2 and TRBJ2-1; no clear D gene. The V gene lost 5 bases and the J gene lost 0 bases, with 11 bases spanning the gap. Germline V gene lookup returns CDR1 SGHTA and CDR2 FQGNSA. The CDR3 spans 15 residues. This CDR3 is CASSKRAPSYNEQFF. The CDR3 DNA sequence: TGTGCCAGCAGCAAAAGGGCCCCCTCCTACAATGAGCAGTTCTTC.

V gene TRBV29-1 combines with J gene TRBJ1-1; no clear D. The V end lost 5 bases, the J end lost 0 bases, and 16 bases lay between the germline ends. CDR1 and CDR2 from the germline V gene are SQVTM and ANQGSEA. CDR3 length equals 15 residues. CDR3 in DNA: TGCAGCGTTTTGGGAGGTAGGGCTATGAACACTGAAGCTTTCTTT. It specifies CSVLGGRAMNTEAFF.

The chain recombines TRBV2 with TRBJ2-5, with D tentatively TRBD1 or TRBD2 (5 bases each). The CDR3 is 12 amino acids. V shed 8 bases and J shed 5 bases, with 12 bases lying between them. Germline loops: CDR1 SNHLY, CDR2 FYNNEI. The CDR3 reads CASGAWGETQYF. The CDR3 region has the DNA TGTGCCAGCGGCGCCTGGGGGGAGACCCAGTACTTC.

The chain combines TRBV15 with TRBJ1-1; no reliable D call. Trimming left V 0 bases short and J 0 bases short, with 17 bases between. The germline gives CDR1 LNHNV, CDR2 YYDKDF (reference sequence). CDR3 length: 18 residues. The CDR3 sequence is CATSRDPPHTNLNTEAFF. CDR3 DNA: TGTGCCACCAGCAGAGACCCCCCCCACACTAACTTGAACACTGAAGCTTTCTTT.

The chain couples TRBV29-1 to TRBJ2-2, with TRBD2 matching 8 bases. Trimming at V came to 4 bases and at J to 6 bases, leaving 7 bases not matched to a gene. The V gene's germline CDR1 is SQVTM and CDR2 ANQGSEA. This CDR3 is 14 amino acids long. The CDR3 bases are TGCAGCGTTGCGGGACTAGGGCTTCCCGGGGAGCTGTTTTTT. The encoded protein is CSVAGLGLPGELFF.

Worth noting for this clonotype: This may stem from a read error, because a much larger clone lies one nucleotide away. The chain uses TRBV27 and TRBJ2-7; 7 bases match TRBD1. Losses at the gene ends were 8 bases for V and 5 bases for J; bases not matched to a gene: 12. This CDR3 is built from 14 residues. CDR1 is MNHEY, CDR2 SMNVEV, per germline (reference sequence). DNA of the CDR3: TGTGCCAGCGGAACAGGGGTCTCCCCCAACGAGCAGTACTTC. This translates into CASGTGVSPNEQYF.

This clonotype was seen a handful of times. The J gene is TRBJ2-1, the V gene TRBV7-9, with 7 bases lining up with TRBD1. V gave up 11 bases and J gave up 3 bases; unmatched junction bases: 4. Germline assignment: CDR1 SEHNR and CDR2 FQNEAQ (reference sequence). This CDR3 is 12 amino acids long. The CDR3 DNA follows: TGTGCCCGGGACAGACTCTACAATGAGCAGTTCTTC. This translates into CARDRLYNEQFF.

This rearrangement joins TRBV29-1 to TRBJ1-1; D ambiguous. This CDR3 comprises 13 residues. Trimming shortened V by 4 bases and J by 0 bases, and 9 bases separated the two germline ends. Germline V gene data show CDR1 as SQVTM and CDR2 as ANQGSEA. CDR3 loop: CSVGLHLNTEAFF. Written as DNA, the CDR3 is TGCAGCGTTGGTCTACACCTGAACACTGAAGCTTTCTTT.

This clonotype came up many times. This sequence joins TRBV29-1 and TRBJ2-1; no reliable D call. V was trimmed by 0 bases and J by 4 bases, leaving 7 bases between them. The germline CDR1 and CDR2 sequences are SQVTM and ANQGSEA. The CDR3 length is 13 residues. CDR3 DNA sequence: TGCAGCGTTGAAGAGGCCAGTTACAATGAGCAGTTCTTC. It yields the protein CSVEEASYNEQFF.

As concerns this clonotype: This may arise from a read error, as a much more abundant clone is one base away. V gene TRBV20-1 combines with J gene TRBJ2-7; 9 bases match TRBD1. CDR1 DFQATT and CDR2 SNEGSKA come from the germline V gene (reference sequence). CDR3 length: 21 residues. The ends lost 0 bases at V and 5 bases at J; junction bases unmatched: 26. The CDR3 is CSARDLYSWPEDRGIINEQYF. The CDR3 nucleotides are TGCAGTGCTAGAGATCTTTATTCTTGGCCCGAGGACAGGGGAATAATAAACGAGCAGTACTTC.

Many counts were recorded for this clonotype. This chain uses TRBV20-1 with TRBJ2-7, with D tentatively TRBD1 (6 bases). There are 12 residues in the CDR3. V was shortened by 6 bases and J by 1 base, with 10 bases between the two germline ends. Germline V gene data show CDR1 as DFQATT and CDR2 as SNEGSKA (reference sequence). The CDR3 protein is CSARTDSYEQYF. The CDR3 nucleotides are TGCAGTGCCAGGACAGATTCCTACGAGCAGTACTTC.

This clonotype has only a few counts. The chain uses TRBV20-1 and TRBJ1-1, with a tentative D call TRBD1 (5 bases). Trimming removed 0 bases at V and 5 bases at J, with 10 bases between. The CDR3 consists of 13 residues. Germline V gives CDR1 DFQATT, CDR2 SNEGSKA (reference sequence). CDR3 in amino acids: CSARDSGGTEAFF. In DNA form, the CDR3 reads TGCAGTGCTAGAGATAGCGGGGGAACTGAAGCTTTCTTT.

The sample holds many counts of this clonotype. The chain has TRBV29-1 and TRBJ2-3, with TRBD2 matching over 7 bases. Germline CDR1 SQVTM, CDR2 ANQGSEA. With 2 bases clipped from V and 3 bases from J, the junction kept 5 bases outside the gene matches. The CDR3 covers 14 residues. The CDR3 DNA follows: TGCAGCGTTGAAATGGGCGGGAGTACAGATACGCAGTATTTT. Residues: CSVEMGGSTDTQYF.

This clonotype was picked up many times. The J gene is TRBJ2-7, the V gene TRBV12-3 or TRBV12-4; D is uncertain. Deletions cut 9 bases from V and 6 bases from J, with 15 bases between. The CDR3 runs 12 residues. The CDR3 DNA follows: TGTGCCAGTTCGGGCGATGTACCCGAGCAGTACTTC. The encoded protein is CASSGDVPEQYF.

This clonotype was counted at least ten times. The chain carries TRBV4-2 and TRBJ2-5; D tentatively fits TRBD1 or TRBD2 (6 bases each). Germline-derived CDR1 and CDR2 are LGHNA and YNFKEQ. The CDR3 extends over 14 amino acids. V was pared by 2 bases and J by 3 bases, with 10 bases between. CDR3 region: CASSQRGQEETQYF. For the CDR3, the DNA is TGTGCCAGCAGCCAACGGGGGCAGGAAGAGACCCAGTACTTC.

This clonotype was seen more than once but under ten times. The V call is TRBV18, the J call TRBJ2-1; D might be TRBD2 (6 bases). This CDR3 comprises 17 residues. From germline, CDR1 is KGHSH and CDR2 LQKENI. V shed 0 bases and J shed 0 bases, with 12 bases lying between them. CDR3 protein: CASSPPRRLGSYNEQFF. Here the CDR3 DNA reads TGTGCCAGCTCACCACCGCGGAGACTAGGCTCCTACAATGAGCAGTTCTTC.

This clonotype appeared many times. V and J are TRBV12-3 or TRBV12-4 and TRBJ2-1; TRBD2 aligns across 14 bases. Trimming at V came to 5 bases and at J to 9 bases, leaving 6 bases not matched to a gene. The CDR3 loop spans 15 amino acids. DNA of the CDR3: TGTGCCAGCAGTCTGACTAGCGGGAGGGCAACTGAGCAGTTCTTC. Translation: CASSLTSGRATEQFF.

The V and J genes are TRBV7-9 and TRBJ2-3; D is unclear. V was trimmed by 0 bases and J by 2 bases, leaving 6 bases between them. The CDR3 has 14 residues. CDR1 is SEHNR, CDR2 FQNEAQ, per germline (reference sequence). The CDR3, as DNA: TGTGCCAGCAGCTTAGCTCTTACCACAGATACGCAGTATTTT. Its protein product is CASSLALTTDTQYF. The variable domain in full, completed from reference TRBV7-9 and TRBJ2-3, reads DTGVSQNPRHKITKRGQNVTFRCDPISEHNRLYWYRQTLGQGPEFLTYFQNEAQLEKSRLLSDRFSAERPKGSFSTLEIQRTEQGDSAMYLCASSLALTTDTQYFGPGTRLTVL.

The chain combines TRBV5-1 with TRBJ2-5; 7 positions agree with TRBD1. The J segment lost 5 bases and the V segment lost 4 bases, leaving 14 bases of the junction unmatched. Germline V CDR1 and CDR2: SGHRS, YFSETQ. The CDR3 spans 16 residues. This chain's CDR3 is CASSMGVDRAGETQYF. The DNA for the CDR3 is TGCGCCAGCAGCATGGGAGTAGACAGGGCAGGGGAGACCCAGTACTTC.

V gene TRBV6-5 combines with J gene TRBJ2-7; TRBD2 is a possible D gene (7 bases). Per the germline V gene, CDR1 is MNHEY and CDR2 is SVGAGI. This CDR3 is 16 amino acids long. Trimming left V 0 bases short and J 3 bases short, with 15 bases between. In nucleotides, the CDR3 is TGTGCCAGCAGTTACTCTACGGGGGGCGAGTTCTACGAGCAGTACTTC. This codes for CASSYSTGGEFYEQYF.

This clonotype was recorded many times. The chain has TRBV20-1 and TRBJ2-5; TRBD1 or TRBD2 may be the D gene (6 bases each). Trimming left V 6 bases short and J 9 bases short, with 14 bases between. This CDR3 region has 11 residues. Germline loops: CDR1 DFQATT, CDR2 SNEGSKA (reference sequence). The CDR3 DNA is TGCAGTGCCCGTGGAGGGGGTGCCCAGTACTTC. Residues: CSARGGGAQYF.

This clonotype is a singleton in its sample. V usage is TRBV29-1 and J usage is TRBJ2-7, with TRBD1 identical over 10 bases. Germline assignment: CDR1 SQVTM and CDR2 ANQGSEA. The CDR3 consists of 14 residues. V lost 3 bases and J lost 2; bases outside the gene matches: 4. CDR3 nucleotide sequence: TGCAGCGTTGAGTCCGGGACAGGGGCCTACGAGCAGTACTTC. Translation: CSVESGTGAYEQYF.

The chain has TRBV5-1 and TRBJ2-7, with TRBD1 identical over 12 bases. The length of the CDR3 is 15 residues. Germline CDR1 is SGHRS and CDR2 is YFSETQ. Trimming cost V 3 bases and J 3 bases; bases outside gene matches: 4. The CDR3 DNA reads TGCGCCAGCAGCTCCGGGACAGGGGGCGGCTACGAGCAGTACTTC. Amino acid sequence: CASSSGTGGGYEQYF.

The V gene is TRBV20-1, the J gene TRBJ2-7, with D perhaps given as TRBD1 or TRBD2 (6 bases each). Germline V gene lookup returns CDR1 DFQATT and CDR2 SNEGSKA (reference sequence). The V end was cut by 4 bases, the J end by 9 bases, with 10 bases between. This CDR3 is built from 10 residues. The CDR3 sequence: CSAKGGWQYF. In nucleotides, the CDR3 is TGCAGTGCTAAGGGGGGTTGGCAGTACTTC.

In this sample, this clonotype turned up many times. CDR3 residues: CSASGGSSPDTQYF. The CDR3, as DNA: TGCAGTGCTAGTGGCGGGAGTTCTCCAGATACGCAGTATTTT. The V call is TRBV20-1, the J call TRBJ2-3, with 7 bases matching TRBD2. Germline V gene sequence: CDR1 DFQATT, CDR2 SNEGSKA (reference sequence). CDR3 size: 14 residues. After removal of 3 bases from V and 4 bases from J, the junction contained 7 bases not matched to a gene.

The J gene is TRBJ2-7, the V gene TRBV20-1, with TRBD2 as a possible D gene (6 bases). The germline V and J ends were trimmed by 1 base and 3 bases, with 22 bases remaining between them. The length of the CDR3 is 17 residues. Germline V gene lookup returns CDR1 DFQATT and CDR2 SNEGSKA (reference sequence). The CDR3 bases are TGCAGTGCTAGAGGTGGTCTAGAGGGCGGGGCCTACTACGAGCAGTACTTC. Its translation is CSARGGLEGGAYYEQYF.

Ten or more counts support this clonotype. The chain joins TRBV11-2 to TRBJ2-3; TRBD2 agrees at 8 bases. J lost 4 bases, V lost 0 bases, and 9 bases had no gene match. CDR1 and CDR2 (germline): SGHAT, FQNNGV. There are 17 residues in the CDR3. CDR3 sequence reads: CASSLEGPGGRADTQYF. Here the CDR3 DNA reads TGTGCCAGCAGCTTAGAGGGGCCGGGGGGGAGGGCAGATACGCAGTATTTT.

The chain joins TRBV11-2 to TRBJ2-7; D perhaps matches TRBD1 (5 bases). Germline V CDR1 and CDR2: SGHAT, FQNNGV. V was trimmed by 4 bases and J by 1 base, leaving 11 bases between them. The CDR3 contains 14 residues. CDR3 sequence: CASSWGRDSYEQYF. The DNA of the CDR3 is TGTGCCAGCAGCTGGGGCAGGGATTCCTACGAGCAGTACTTC.

Of note for this clonotype: A read error is possible here, since a much larger clone lies one base away. The chain combines TRBV10-3 with TRBJ1-4; 7 positions agree with TRBD1. The CDR3 totals 15 residues. Losses at the gene ends were 7 bases for V and 4 bases for J; bases not matched to a gene: 9. Per germline, CDR1 ENHRY and CDR2 SYGVKD. The CDR3: CAITTDRDLNEKLFF. In nucleotides, the CDR3 is TGTGCCATCACTACCGACAGGGACCTTAATGAAAAACTGTTTTTT.